One sample yielded the 9 T cell receptor beta chains listed below, sequenced in a study of regulatory dendritic cells for organ transplantation. Profiled with immunoSEQ multiplex PCR; TCRdb holds only in-frame clones, not every one. This sample yields 9,500 to 15,000 clones, of which 74% are seen a single time; roughly 0.6% belongs to the top ten. Allogeneic regulatory or mature dendritic cells were co-cultured for 4 to 6 days with CFSE-labeled sorted T cells at 1:10. These receptors' targets are unknown. The sequencing input was naive CD4+ T cells from blood cultured with regulatory dendritic cells. Sample subset: CD45RA+ naive T cells. The receptor source for this set is a human donor in good health.

This rearrangement joins TRBV18 to TRBJ2-1; 10 nucleotides agree with TRBD1. Germline loops: CDR1 KGHSH, CDR2 LQKENI. This CDR3 has 15 amino acids. J gave up 7 bases and V 0 bases, and 3 bases lay outside the gene matches. CDR3 DNA sequence: TGTGCCAGCTCACCACCTAGGGGACAGGGGAATGAGCAGTTCTTC. Its protein product is CASSPPRGQGNEQFF.

This clone has a handful of counts. V gene TRBV7-9 combines with J gene TRBJ2-7; the match to TRBD1 covers 8 bases. The CDR3 covers 14 residues. The V gene's germline CDR1 is SEHNR and CDR2 FQNEAQ (reference sequence). Trimming removed 1 base from V and 6 bases from J; junction bases left unmatched: 5. The DNA of the CDR3 is TGTGCCAGCAGCTTAGGATCCCAGGGGGCCGAGCAGTACTTC. Protein product: CASSLGSQGAEQYF.

V and J are TRBV5-1 and TRBJ1-1; TRBD1 aligns across 7 bases. Unmatched junction bases numbered 2, after V lost 0 bases and J lost 0 bases. CDR3 length: 15 amino acids. From germline, CDR1 is SGHRS and CDR2 YFSETQ. This chain's CDR3 is CASSLGDSMNTEAFF. The CDR3 DNA reads TGCGCCAGCAGCTTGGGGGACAGCATGAACACTGAAGCTTTCTTT.

The chain has TRBV19 and TRBJ2-6; TRBD2 matches 12 bases. The CDR3 covers 17 residues. Per the germline V gene, CDR1 is LNHDA and CDR2 is SQIVND (reference sequence). V trimming: 10 bases; J trimming: 1 base; junction bases outside the gene matches: 8. This chain's CDR3 is CATQRLAGGSGANVLTF. The DNA for the CDR3 is TGTGCCACCCAGAGGCTAGCGGGGGGGTCTGGGGCCAACGTCCTGACTTTC.

The chain has TRBV15 and TRBJ2-7, with a possible D match to TRBD1 (6 bases). Germline CDR1 LNHNV, CDR2 YYDKDF (reference sequence). V lost 5 bases to trimming and J lost 0 bases, with 14 bases between them. The length of the CDR3 is 15 residues. CDR3 sequence reads: CATSPRTAASYEQYF. CDR3 in DNA: TGTGCCACCAGCCCCCGGACAGCAGCCTCCTACGAGCAGTACTTC.

The V and J genes are TRBV2 and TRBJ2-7, with a weak D call TRBD1 (6 bases). This CDR3 is built from 12 residues. Per the germline V gene, CDR1 is SNHLY and CDR2 is FYNNEI. V lost 6 bases, J lost 4 bases, and 10 bases lay in between. CDR3 in DNA: TGTGCCAGCAGCGGACAGATATACGAGCAGTACTTC. Amino acids: CASSGQIYEQYF.

The V and J genes are TRBV5-4 and TRBJ1-1; the D is unclear. CDR3 length equals 17 residues. V lost 4 bases and J lost 0, with 19 bases in between. The germline V gene encodes CDR1 SGHNT and CDR2 YYREEE (reference sequence). CDR3 nucleotide sequence: TGTGCCAGCAGCCCAAGCATTGGGGAGGGAGTGAACACTGAAGCTTTCTTT. It encodes CASSPSIGEGVNTEAFF.

The rearrangement joins TRBV18 to TRBJ1-2; D perhaps matches TRBD1 (6 bases). The CDR3 runs 14 residues. Between the trimmed V and J ends, which lost 2 bases and 2 bases, there was a span of 9 bases. Germline V gene data show CDR1 as KGHSH and CDR2 as LQKENI. The CDR3: CASSPEQGNYGYTF. The CDR3 DNA sequence: TGTGCCAGCTCACCAGAACAGGGAAACTATGGCTACACCTTC.

This rearrangement joins TRBV6-5 to TRBJ2-7, with D tentatively TRBD1 (5 bases). This CDR3 spans 13 amino acids. V was shortened by 6 bases and J by 6 bases, with 15 bases between the two germline ends. The V gene's germline CDR1 is MNHEY and CDR2 SVGAGI. The CDR3 DNA sequence: TGTGCCAGCAGGCGATCCCAGGGCGCCGAGCAGTACTTC. As protein: CASRRSQGAEQYF.